These 21 T cell receptor beta chains originate from one sample sequenced in a study of tumor-infiltrating lymphocytes in primary liver carcinoma listed by TCRdb under 2017. Total RNA and DNA were co-extracted from approximately 20-30 mg of bulk tissue with the AllPrep DNA/RNA mini kit, without cell sorting. Instrument on record: Illumina HiSeq 2500. Starting from 450 to 500 ng total RNA, TCRbeta-specific cDNA was produced by reverse transcription with a constant-region primer and ProtoScript II reverse transcriptase. Construction of the TCRbeta libraries relied on three nested rounds of multiplex PCR, following a slightly modified ARM-PCR procedure. Multiplex TRBV1-TRBV30 forward primers and a Cbeta reverse primer were used in the first two PCR rounds, each of which was run for around 9 cycles. Starting from the raw public reads, TCRdb applied fastp trimming at Q25, assembled clones with MiXCR and retained in-frame beta chains. Under each unique CDR3 protein, matching rows form one entry showing the most common genes and DNA. The sample records just under 45,000 distinct CDR3 sequences, about three quarters of which are singletons. Roughly 19% of the sample rests with the top ten.

Sequencing was performed on liver tumor tissue from sampling region 2. The cell subset or site label corresponds to: tumor region T2, inferior pole. The receptors derive from a middle-aged man with primary liver carcinoma and hepatitis B virus infection.

This clonotype ranks as medium-sized. The chain combines TRBV12-5 with TRBJ2-5; TRBD1 matches at 10 bases. The J segment lost 1 base and the V segment lost 4 bases, leaving 3 bases of the junction unmatched. This CDR3 is built from 15 residues. Germline V lookup: CDR1 LGHNT, CDR2 FRNRAP. CDR3 sequence: CASGSDRGLQETQYF. The CDR3 DNA reads as TGTGCTAGTGGTTCCGACAGGGGGCTCCAAGAGACCCAGTACTTC.

Regarding this clonotype: This may be a read error, as it is one base from a much larger clone. Since the CDR3 does not end with the conserved phenylalanine or tryptophan, this likely comes from a read error. The chain recombines TRBV5-1 with TRBJ1-1, with D tentatively TRBD1 (6 bases). Trimming stripped 4 bases from V and 1 base from J, with 14 bases between. The CDR3 is 15 residues long. The germline V gene encodes CDR1 SGHRS and CDR2 YFSETQ. The DNA for the CDR3 is TGCGCCAGCAGCGACAGGCCGGGGTGGAACACTGAAGCTTTCTCT. This gives the protein CASSDRPGWNTEAFS.

Details on this clonotype: Likely a read error: the CDR3 ends without its conserved phenylalanine or tryptophan. This sequence joins TRBV25-1 and TRBJ1-4; no clear D gene. The CDR3 is 14 amino acids. Per germline, CDR1 MGHDK and CDR2 SYGVNS. The DNA of the CDR3 is TGTGCCAGCATGCCCGGACGGACTAATGAAAAGCTGTTTGTT. Translation gives CASMPGRTNEKLFV.

As regards this clonotype: One end of the junction does not line up with germline, which may come from a read error. The rearrangement joins TRBV4-3 to TRBJ2-7; TRBD1 agrees at 7 bases. From germline, CDR1 is LGHNA and CDR2 YSLEER. This CDR3 contains 15 residues. CDR3 in DNA: TGCGCCATCAGCCAAGATCCAGGGGGATCCTACGAGCAGTACTTC. Its translation is CAISQDPGGSYEQYF.

Notes on this clonotype: One junction end does not reproduce the germline sequence, and a read error may be involved. The chain couples TRBV7-9 to TRBJ2-7; D is possibly TRBD1 (5 bases). CDR1 SEHNR and CDR2 FQNEAQ come from the germline V gene (reference sequence). CDR3 length equals 16 residues. DNA of the CDR3: TGTGCCAGCAGCCCCGGCTATCCAAGGGGCTCCTACGAGCGGTACTTC. Its translation: CASSPGYPRGSYERYF.

A note on this clonotype: Sequence at one end of the junction differs from germline and may be a read error. The rearrangement links TRBV11-1 to TRBJ1-6; D is possibly TRBD1 (5 bases). CDR1 is SGHAT and CDR2 is FQDESV in the germline V gene (reference sequence). CDR3 length equals 13 residues. The CDR3, as DNA: TGTGCCATCGGCCGGACATTGGTTTCACCCCTCCACTTC. Protein sequence: CAIGRTLVSPLHF.

Of note for this clonotype: A much larger clone differs by one base, so this may be a read error. The V gene is TRBV28, the J gene TRBJ2-1; 11 bases align to TRBD2. The germline CDR1 and CDR2 sequences are MDHEN and SYDVKM. Germline trimming cut 7 bases from V and 8 bases from J; bases unmatched to any gene: 10. CDR3 length: 15 residues. For the CDR3, the DNA is TGTGCCAGCACTTCGGTGACTAGCGGGATCGATGAGCAGTTCTTC. Its translation is CASTSVTSGIDEQFF.

This clonotype appeared a few times. One end of the junction is discordant with germline, which a read error may explain. The rearrangement uses TRBV30 and TRBJ1-1; TRBD1 is a possible D gene (5 bases). The CDR3 length is 13 residues. CDR1 and CDR2 from the germline V gene are GTSNPN and SVGIG (reference sequence). This CDR3 reads CAWGGRGGTEAFF. The CDR3 DNA reads as TGTGCCTGGGGTGGAAGGGGAGGGACTGAAGCCTTCTTT.

The chain employs TRBV14 and TRBJ2-7; 7 bases align to TRBD1. This CDR3 has 15 residues. The germline V gene has CDR1 SGHDN and CDR2 FVKESK. With V trimmed by 11 bases and J by 2 bases, 15 bases remained unmatched. CDR3 sequence reads: CAVSPDRVSAYEQYF. The CDR3 DNA sequence: TGTGCCGTCAGCCCCGACAGGGTATCGGCCTACGAGCAGTACTTC.

Details on this clonotype: The conserved final phenylalanine or tryptophan is absent from the CDR3, which likely points to a read error. V is TRBV29-1 and J is TRBJ1-1, with 8 bases identical to TRBD1. CDR1 is SQVTM and CDR2 is ANQGSEA in the germline V gene. CDR3 length: 15 residues. The CDR3 bases are TGTAGCGGGGGACAGGAAGGCTATCAGAACATTGAAGCTTTCTTA. Translating gives CSGGQEGYQNIEAFL.

This chain joins TRBV12-3 or TRBV12-4 and TRBJ2-1; maybe TRBD2 (5 bases). The length of the CDR3 is 13 residues. The V end was cut by 8 bases, the J end by 9 bases, with 17 bases between. CDR3 bases: TGTGCCAGCGGTCCCAGAGGGCGAGGTGAGCAGTTCTTC. Its protein product is CASGPRGRGEQFF.

Comment on this clonotype: The junction shows a germline mismatch at one end, possibly a read error. The V gene is TRBV19, the J gene TRBJ2-1, with TRBD1 identical over 9 bases. The CDR3 extends over 15 amino acids. Germline values: CDR1 LNHDA, CDR2 SQIVND (reference sequence). CDR3 nucleotide sequence: TGTGCCAGTAGTATCCTCGGGACAGGGCGATATGAGCAGTTTTTC. Translated: CASSILGTGRYEQFF.

The genes are TRBV29-1 and TRBJ1-2; D is perhaps TRBD1 (6 bases). The length of the CDR3 is 14 residues. Per the germline V gene, CDR1 is SQVTM and CDR2 is ANQGSEA. This chain's CDR3 is CSTHGIGGEYGYTF. As DNA, the CDR3 is TGCAGTACCCACGGCATAGGGGGAGAGTATGGCTACACCTTC.

Regarding this clonotype: Since no conserved phenylalanine or tryptophan closes the CDR3, a read error is the likely cause. The rearrangement uses TRBV29-1 and TRBJ2-2, with 8 bases lining up with TRBD2. The germline CDR1 and CDR2 sequences are SQVTM and ANQGSEA. This CDR3 is built from 15 residues. The CDR3 spells CSVVTSATNTGELFL. CDR3 DNA sequence: TGTAGCGTTGTGACTAGCGCGACGAACACCGGGGAGCTGTTTCTT.

Note on this clonotype: As the CDR3 is not closed by the conserved phenylalanine or tryptophan, this likely results from a read error. The J gene is TRBJ2-1, the V gene TRBV7-9, with 7 bases matching TRBD1. J lost 5 bases, V lost 6 bases, and 7 bases had no gene match. Germline-derived CDR1 and CDR2 are SEHNR and FQNEAQ (reference sequence). The CDR3 spans 14 residues. In nucleotides, the CDR3 is TGTGCCAGCAGTTCAGGGGGACGGGACAATGAGCAGTTCTCC. This gives the protein CASSSGGRDNEQFS.

To note about this clonotype: At one end the junction does not follow the germline gene, possibly because of a read error. The chain couples TRBV11-1 to TRBJ2-1; perhaps TRBD2 as D (6 bases). This CDR3 is built from 18 residues. Looked up from germline, CDR1 is SGHAT and CDR2 is FQDESV (reference sequence). In DNA, the CDR3 is TGTGCCAGCAGCTTATACCACTCCGCTGGAGGGTCCTACTATGAGCAGTTCTTC. Translating it yields CASSLYHSAGGSYYEQFF.

Points on this clonotype: The final CDR3 position lacks the conserved phenylalanine or tryptophan, pointing to a likely read error. The DNA is omitted, as the CDR3 cannot be located on it reliably, and the CDR3 follows TCRdb's listing. CDR3 region: CASMQSGDPKTQHL. V is TRBV28 and J is TRBJ2-5; the D call TRBD2 from the table was never checked on the DNA. The CDR3 adds up to 14 amino acids, both ends counted. Germline CDR1 is MDHEN and CDR2 is SYDVKM.

As concerns this clonotype: The missing conserved phenylalanine or tryptophan at the end of this CDR3 makes a read error likely. V gene TRBV11-2 combines with J gene TRBJ2-4, with D unresolved. The CDR3 totals 15 residues. From germline, CDR1 is SGHAT and CDR2 FQNNGV. CDR3 nucleotide sequence: TGTGCCAGCACCACTTCGGCGGTAACCAAAAACATCCAGTACATC. Protein sequence: CASTTSAVTKNIQYI.

The chain has TRBV5-1 and TRBJ1-1, with unresolved D. The CDR3 totals 15 residues. Germline V gene lookup returns CDR1 SGHRS and CDR2 YFSETQ. V was pared by 4 bases and J by 2 bases, with 15 bases between. CDR3 DNA sequence: TGCGCCAGCAGCGCCTCGGCAAGGAGCAACACTGAAGCTTTCTTT. Its translation is CASSASARSNTEAFF.

Remarks on this clonotype: At one of its ends the junction is not consistent with the germline gene, which may arise from a read error. The chain combines TRBV5-6 with TRBJ2-3; no firm D call. In germline, CDR1 is SGHDT, CDR2 YYEEEE. This CDR3 contains 11 residues. The CDR3 loop reads CVSIRLGTQYF. CDR3 in DNA: TGTGTCAGCATCCGATTGGGTACGCAGTATTTT.

About this clonotype: A much more abundant neighbour one base away suggests this may be a read error. The J gene is TRBJ2-3, the V gene TRBV18, with D unclear. V was clipped by 5 bases and J by 0 bases, with 6 bases between them. The CDR3 is made up of 13 amino acids. In germline, CDR1 is KGHSH, CDR2 LQKENI. The CDR3 spells CASSAGSTDTQYF. CDR3 coding DNA: TGTGCCAGCTCAGCAGGCAGCACAGATACGCAGTATTTT. Together with reference TRBV18 and TRBJ2-3, the CDR3 gives the full variable domain: NAGVMQNPRHLVRRRGQEARLRCSPMKGHSHVYWYRQLPEEGLKFMVYLQKENIIDESGMPKERFSAEFPKEGPSILRIQQVVRGDSAAYFCASSAGSTDTQYFGPGTRLTVL.